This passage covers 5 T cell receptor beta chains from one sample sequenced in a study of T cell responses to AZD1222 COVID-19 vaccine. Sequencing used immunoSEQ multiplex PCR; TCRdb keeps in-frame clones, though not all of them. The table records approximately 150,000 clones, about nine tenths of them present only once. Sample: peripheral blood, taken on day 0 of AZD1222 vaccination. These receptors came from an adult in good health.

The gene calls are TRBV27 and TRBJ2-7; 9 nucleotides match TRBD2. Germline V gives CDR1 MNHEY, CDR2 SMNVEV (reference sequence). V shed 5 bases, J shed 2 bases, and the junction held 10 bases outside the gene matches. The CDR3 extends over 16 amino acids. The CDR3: CASSKTSGLLPYEQYF. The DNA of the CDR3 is TGTGCCAGCAGTAAAACTAGCGGGTTACTCCCCTACGAGCAGTACTTC.

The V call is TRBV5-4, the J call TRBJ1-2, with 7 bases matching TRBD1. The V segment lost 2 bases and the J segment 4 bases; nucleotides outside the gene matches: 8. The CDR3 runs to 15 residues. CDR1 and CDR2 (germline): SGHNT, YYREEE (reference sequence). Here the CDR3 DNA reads TGTGCCAGCAGCTTTTGGACAGGCCTGACCTATGGCTACACCTTC. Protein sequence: CASSFWTGLTYGYTF.

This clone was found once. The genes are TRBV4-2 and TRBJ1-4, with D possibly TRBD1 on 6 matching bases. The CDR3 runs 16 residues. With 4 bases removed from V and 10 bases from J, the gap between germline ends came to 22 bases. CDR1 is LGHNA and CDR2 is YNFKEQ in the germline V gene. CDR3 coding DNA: TGTGCCAGCAGCCGTGAAGTGGTGGCAGGGGAGAGAAAACTGTTTTTT. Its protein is CASSREVVAGERKLFF.

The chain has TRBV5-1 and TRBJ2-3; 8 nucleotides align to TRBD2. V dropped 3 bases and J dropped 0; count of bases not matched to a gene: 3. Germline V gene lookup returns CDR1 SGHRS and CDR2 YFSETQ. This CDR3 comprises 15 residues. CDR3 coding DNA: TGCGCCAGCAGCTCGGCGGGGGGAAGCACAGATACGCAGTATTTT. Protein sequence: CASSSAGGSTDTQYF.

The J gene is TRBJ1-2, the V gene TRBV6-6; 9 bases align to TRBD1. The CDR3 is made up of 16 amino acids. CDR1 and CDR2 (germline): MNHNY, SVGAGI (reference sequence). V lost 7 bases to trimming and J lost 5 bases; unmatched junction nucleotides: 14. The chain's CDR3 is CASNSGQGVKAYGYTF. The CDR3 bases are TGTGCCAGCAACTCGGGACAGGGTGTTAAAGCTTATGGCTACACCTTC.